This TCR beta chain comes out of a study of beta chain features in type 1 diabetes. The investigators reverse transcribed all of the isolated RNA, so they sequenced expressed TCRB transcripts. Using immunoSEQ multiplex PCR, the repertoire was profiled, and TCRdb retains in-frame clones only, with some absent. The sample includes about 230,000 clones, 7.5% to 10% of them seen just once. The length of the CDR3 is 12 residues. Germline CDR1 is SEHNR and CDR2 is FQNEAQ (reference sequence). V was shortened by 4 bases and J by 8 bases, with 11 bases between the two germline ends. Sequencing used naive CD4+ T cells from blood. The clonotype was recovered from a young woman in good health. The V call is TRBV7-9, the J call TRBJ1-1; D is uncertain. In DNA, the CDR3 is TGTGCCAGCAGCTACAATTCACACGAAGCTTTCTTT. Encoded protein: CASSYNSHEAFF.